This T cell receptor beta chain came from a study of CD8 T cells in Susac syndrome. Germline loops: CDR1 KGHDR, CDR2 SFDVKD. V gave up 4 bases and J gave up 3 bases; unmatched junction bases: 10. The CDR3 has 17 amino acids. Random hexamers were used to reverse transcribe about 0.5 to 1 ug of RNA. MiXCR was run by TCRdb on the immunoSEQ multiplex PCR reads, yielding one entry per CDR3 protein. This repertoire shows 110,000 or so distinct CDR3 sequences, 90% to 96% found once; its top ten account for more than 0.08%. The chain uses TRBV24-1 and TRBJ2-2; 7 bases align to TRBD2. Sequencing was done on a sample of CD4+ T cells from PBMCs. The TCR originated in a human donor in good health. CDR3 nucleotides: TGTGCCACCAGTGACTCCTCCCAGCGGGGACACACCGGGGAGCTGTTTTTT. Encoded protein: CATSDSSQRGHTGELFF.